A selection of T cell receptor beta chains follows, all from one sample in a study of blood T cells in healthy people across ages. MiXCR was run by TCRdb on the 5' RACE reads, yielding one entry per CDR3 protein. The profile shows 780,000 or so distinct CDR3 sequences, 25% of them singletons. These sequences were also reported in another study, on T cells of mothers and their children.

The sample comprised blood. The receptors here all came from a boy aged 5-17 years in good health. CDR3s include the opening cysteine and the closing phenylalanine or tryptophan. D genes are given only for firm matches. Size is omitted from some rows. Given values are once, few, many or a class for expanded clones.

size,D,V,J,DNA,CDR3
-,-,TRBV4-3,TRBJ2-2,TGCGCCAGCAGCCAAGCCCGAGAGGCCGGGGAGCTGTTTTTT,CASSQAREAGELFF
few,TRBD2,TRBV28,TRBJ2-5,TGTGCCAGCAGTATTCAAGCTAGCGGGAGGCGCCAAGAGACCCAGTACTTC,CASSIQASGRRQETQYF
many,-,TRBV7-2,TRBJ1-6,TGTGCCAGCAGCCTGCTTGGGGGGAATTCACCCCTCCACTTT,CASSLLGGNSPLHF
-,TRBD2,TRBV2,TRBJ2-5,TGTACCAGCAGTGACCGGGGGGGTAGCCAAGAGACCCAGTACTTC,CTSSDRGGSQETQYF
-,-,TRBV14,TRBJ2-2,TGTGCCAGCAGCCAAGAATTAGAGTTCCCCAAGGGCACCGGGGAGCTGTTTTTT,CASSQELEFPKGTGELFF
-,TRBD2,TRBV20-1,TRBJ2-7,TGCAGTGCTAGGGGGCTTACGGGGGAGGGCTACGAGCAGTACTTC,CSARGLTGEGYEQYF
few,-,TRBV7-3,TRBJ2-6,TGTGCCAGCAGCTTATTTGGAGGGGCGTCTGGGGCCAACGTCCTGACTTTC,CASSLFGGASGANVLTF
few,TRBD1,TRBV7-2,TRBJ1-1,TGTGCCAGCACTTTCCAGGGGGCCCTCACTGAAGCTTTCTTT,CASTFQGALTEAFF
once,-,TRBV15,TRBJ1-3,TGTGCCACCAGCATGACAAGTCTCTCTGGAAACACCATATATTTT,CATSMTSLSGNTIYF
-,-,TRBV5-1,TRBJ2-3,TGCGCCAGCAGCTTGGATTTGGGGGACCCAGATACGCAGTATTTT,CASSLDLGDPDTQYF
-,TRBD1,TRBV12-3/TRBV12-4,TRBJ1-3,TGTGCCAGCAGCACGACCCACAGGGGACGTGGAAACACCATATATTTT,CASSTTHRGRGNTIYF
few,TRBD2,TRBV28,TRBJ2-5,TGTGCCACCACTCGCGGCCTTTGGGGATCTAGCGGGACAGAGACCCAGTACTTC,CATTRGLWGSSGTETQYF
few,-,TRBV29-1,TRBJ1-5,TGCAGCGTTGTCTTGGATTCGCTTAGCAATCAGCCCCAGCATTTT,CSVVLDSLSNQPQHF
-,-,TRBV6-1,TRBJ2-3,TGTGCCAGCATGGAATATGGCGGGAAGGGAGATACGCAGTATTTT,CASMEYGGKGDTQYF
-,TRBD1,TRBV7-9,TRBJ1-2,TGTGCCAGCAGCGCTGGACAGGGCTATGGCTACACCTTC,CASSAGQGYGYTF
-,TRBD1,TRBV20-1,TRBJ2-7,TGCAGTGCTCAGGGGGACCGTTCCTACGAGCAGTACTTC,CSAQGDRSYEQYF
-,TRBD1,TRBV6-1,TRBJ2-7,TGTGCCAGCAGCCCGGGACAGGAATTCTACGAGCAGTACTTC,CASSPGQEFYEQYF
-,-,TRBV28,TRBJ2-2,TGTGCCAGCAGTTTATTTGCGACCCCGAACACCGGGGAGCTGTTTTTT,CASSLFATPNTGELFF
-,TRBD2,TRBV12-3/TRBV12-4,TRBJ2-3,TGTGCCAGCAGTTCTAGCGGGAGTCAGGCAGATACGCAGTATTTT,CASSSSGSQADTQYF
few,TRBD1,TRBV7-6,TRBJ1-2,TGTGCCAGCACTAAACCTATCGGGGACAGAGAGGACTATGGCTACACCTTC,CASTKPIGDREDYGYTF
-,-,TRBV12-3/TRBV12-4,TRBJ2-1,TGTGCCAGCAGTTCGTATCCGGACCCTGGGTATGAGCAGTTCTTC,CASSSYPDPGYEQFF
few,TRBD2,TRBV20-1,TRBJ2-7,TGCAGTGCTACTGATGGGGGACTAGCTCAGTACGAGCAGTACTTC,CSATDGGLAQYEQYF
-,TRBD2,TRBV7-8,TRBJ2-1,TGTGCCAGCAGCTTAAGACTAGCTCCTTACAATGAGCAGTTCTTC,CASSLRLAPYNEQFF
few,TRBD2,TRBV11-3,TRBJ2-1,TGTGCCAGCAGCTCCAGTTCCCTTAGCGGGAGCTCCTACAATGAGCAGTTCTTC,CASSSSSLSGSSYNEQFF
-,TRBD1,TRBV20-1,TRBJ2-1,TGCAGTGCTTCCCCCGGGACAGGGGATGAGCAGTTCTTC,CSASPGTGDEQFF
few,TRBD2,TRBV20-1,TRBJ2-1,TGCAGTGCTAGAGGAGCGGGAGGGCCTGAATCCTACAATGAGCAGTTCTTC,CSARGAGGPESYNEQFF
-,TRBD1,TRBV7-9,TRBJ2-5,TGTGCCAGCAGCTTAACGACAGGGCACGAGCAGCACTTC,CASSLTTGHEQHF
-,-,TRBV2,TRBJ1-1,TGTGCCCGTGGGGGGCGGGTGACTGAAGCTTTCTTT,CARGGRVTEAFF
-,-,TRBV7-9,TRBJ1-6,TGTGCCAGCAGTTTTGGACCAACACCCCTCCACTTT,CASSFGPTPLHF
many,-,TRBV15,TRBJ2-7,TGTGCCACCAGTCCGACAGTTTCCTACGAGCAGTACTTC,CATSPTVSYEQYF
few,-,TRBV11-1,TRBJ2-3,TGTGCCAGCAGCCAAAGGGACGTAGCCACAGATACGCAGTATTTT,CASSQRDVATDTQYF
-,TRBD1,TRBV7-2,TRBJ2-2,TGTGCCAGCAGCAATCGCCGGGACAGACTTACCGGGGAGCTGTTTTTT,CASSNRRDRLTGELFF
-,-,TRBV28,TRBJ1-2,TGTGCCAGCAGTTCCCCCGAGGAGGGCGACTATGGCTACACCTTC,CASSSPEEGDYGYTF
few,-,TRBV15,TRBJ1-5,TGTGCCACCAGCAGAGCCGACAGCGGTAGTCAGCCCCAGCATTTT,CATSRADSGSQPQHF
-,-,TRBV2,TRBJ2-1,TGTGCCAGTTTGAGATCGCGCTCCTCCAATGAGCAGTTCTTC,CASLRSRSSNEQFF
-,-,TRBV6-2/TRBV6-3,TRBJ2-7,TGTGCCAGCAACCGCGGGGACACAATAACCTACGAGCAGTACTTC,CASNRGDTITYEQYF
many,-,TRBV12-3/TRBV12-4,TRBJ1-6,TGTGCCAGCAGTTTAGACACCAATAATTCACCCCTCCACTTT,CASSLDTNNSPLHF
-,-,TRBV12-3/TRBV12-4,TRBJ2-3,TGTGCCAGCAGTTCCCTCCACACAGATACGCAGTATTTT,CASSSLHTDTQYF
few,-,TRBV5-1,TRBJ1-5,TGCGCCAGCAGCTTGGGTAAGGGGGACAATCAGCCCCAGCATTTT,CASSLGKGDNQPQHF
-,TRBD1,TRBV5-1,TRBJ1-1,TGCGCCAGCAGCCTATACCTACAGGGACAGAGCTTTTATGAAGCTTTCTTT,CASSLYLQGQSFYEAFF
few,TRBD2,TRBV12-5,TRBJ2-1,TGTGCTAGTGGTCCTGGACTAGCGCGATACAATGAGCAGTTCTTC,CASGPGLARYNEQFF
-,-,TRBV7-7,TRBJ2-1,TGTGCTAGCAGCTTAGGTCATAGTACAGGGATGGAGCAGTTCTTC,CASSLGHSTGMEQFF
few,-,TRBV5-6,TRBJ1-1,TGTGCCAGCAGCGTGGGTTTGGGGAAAGCTTTCTTT,CASSVGLGKAFF
-,TRBD2,TRBV12-3/TRBV12-4,TRBJ2-1,TGTGCCAGCAGTTTCTGGCTAGCGGGAGGAGGAGAGCAGTTCTTC,CASSFWLAGGGEQFF
-,-,TRBV6-6,TRBJ1-2,TGTGCCAGCATGCGGCCGACCCCTGAGGGGGGCTATGGCTACACCTTC,CASMRPTPEGGYGYTF
-,-,TRBV29-1,TRBJ2-1,TGCAGCGTTGTCGGCGACTTTTACAATGAGCAGTTCTTC,CSVVGDFYNEQFF
-,-,TRBV18,TRBJ2-2,TGTGCCAGCTCACCACCGTCATCGAACACCGGGGAGCTGTTTTTT,CASSPPSSNTGELFF
few,TRBD2,TRBV28,TRBJ2-7,TGTGCCAGCAGGGCGGGGGGGCGGTACGAGCAGTACTTC,CASRAGGRYEQYF